This TCR beta chain comes out of a study of T cell repertoires in cytomegalovirus infection. CDR3 length equals 13 residues. Germline CDR1 SGHTA, CDR2 FQGNSA. V shed 1 base and J shed 2 bases, with 6 bases lying between them. This clonotype was recorded at least ten times. Its specificity is unknown. Findings of the study overall: Public TCR beta family frequency separated CMV-and-HLA carriers, including in an independent cohort.

TCRdb analysed the reads with MiXCR anew, one entry per CDR3 protein. The profile shows 200,000 to 300,000 distinct CDR3 sequences, approximately 13% of them singletons. The chain couples TRBV7-2 to TRBJ2-7; D is undetermined. Source material: PBMCs. The clonotype comes from a human donor in good health (CMV status not recorded). Some clones in this sample may be carry-over from other donors' samples. Here the CDR3 reads CASSLVDAYEQYF. The DNA for the CDR3 is TGTGCCAGCAGCTTAGTGGACGCCTACGAGCAGTACTTC. The complete variable domain, with remaining parts taken from reference TRBV7-2 and TRBJ2-7, reads GAGVSQSPSNKVTEKGKDVELRCDPISGHTALYWYRQSLGQGLEFLIYFQGNSAPDKSGLPSDRFSAERTGGSVSTLTIQRTQQEDSAVYLCASSLVDAYEQYFGPGTRLTVT.